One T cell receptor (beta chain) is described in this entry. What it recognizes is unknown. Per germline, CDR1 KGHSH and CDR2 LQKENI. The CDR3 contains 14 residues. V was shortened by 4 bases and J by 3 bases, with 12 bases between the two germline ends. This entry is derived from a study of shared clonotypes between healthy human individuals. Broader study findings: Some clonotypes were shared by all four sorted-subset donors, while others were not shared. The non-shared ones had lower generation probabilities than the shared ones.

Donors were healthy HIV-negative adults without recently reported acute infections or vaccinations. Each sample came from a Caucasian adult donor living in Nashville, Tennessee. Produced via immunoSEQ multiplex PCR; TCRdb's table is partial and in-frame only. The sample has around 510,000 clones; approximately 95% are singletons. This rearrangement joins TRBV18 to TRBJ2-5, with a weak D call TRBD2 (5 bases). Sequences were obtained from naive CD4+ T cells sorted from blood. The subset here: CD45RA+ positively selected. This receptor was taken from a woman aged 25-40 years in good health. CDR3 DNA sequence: TGTGCCAGCTCACTCAGAGCGGTAGAAGAGACCCAGTACTTC. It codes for CASSLRAVEETQYF.